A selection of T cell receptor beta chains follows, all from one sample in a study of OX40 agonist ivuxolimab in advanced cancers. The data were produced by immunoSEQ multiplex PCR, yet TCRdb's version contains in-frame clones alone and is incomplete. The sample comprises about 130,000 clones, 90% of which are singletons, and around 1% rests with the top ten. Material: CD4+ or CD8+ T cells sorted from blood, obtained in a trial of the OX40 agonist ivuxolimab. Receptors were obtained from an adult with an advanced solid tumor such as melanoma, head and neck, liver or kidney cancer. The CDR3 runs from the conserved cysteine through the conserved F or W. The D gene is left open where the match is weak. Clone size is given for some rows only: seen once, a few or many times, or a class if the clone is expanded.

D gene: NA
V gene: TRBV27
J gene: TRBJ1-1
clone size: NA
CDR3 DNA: TGTGCCAGCAGCGCGGGGGCGCCGAACACTGAAGCTTTCTTT
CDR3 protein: CASSAGAPNTEAFF

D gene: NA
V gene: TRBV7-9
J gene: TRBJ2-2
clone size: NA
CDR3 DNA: TGTGCCAGCATTAGCGGTTCTTTCACCGGGGAGCTGTTTTTT
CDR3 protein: CASISGSFTGELFF

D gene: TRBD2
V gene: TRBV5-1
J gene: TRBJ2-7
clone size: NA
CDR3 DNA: TGCGCCAGCAGCTTGACTAGCGGGATAGACGAGCAGTACTTC
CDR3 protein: CASSLTSGIDEQYF

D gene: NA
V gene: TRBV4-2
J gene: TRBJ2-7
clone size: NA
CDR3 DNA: TGTGCCAGCAGCCCGAGCTCCTACGAGCAGTACTTC
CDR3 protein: CASSPSSYEQYF

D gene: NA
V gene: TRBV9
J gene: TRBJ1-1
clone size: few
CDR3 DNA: TGTGCCAGCAGCGTAGGTGGGATGAACACTGAAGCTTTCTTT
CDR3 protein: CASSVGGMNTEAFF

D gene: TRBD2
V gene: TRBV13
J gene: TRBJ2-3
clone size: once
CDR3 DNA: TGTGCCAGCAGCGTGACTAGCGGAACCACAGATACGCAGTATTTT
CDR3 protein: CASSVTSGTTDTQYF

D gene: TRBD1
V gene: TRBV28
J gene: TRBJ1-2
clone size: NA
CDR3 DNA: TGTGCCAGCAGACACCTTGATATGGACAGGGAGAATGGCTACACCTTC
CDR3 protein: CASRHLDMDRENGYTF

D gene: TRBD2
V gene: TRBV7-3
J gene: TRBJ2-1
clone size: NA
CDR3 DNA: TGTGCCAGCAGCTTCTGGACTAGCGGCTACAATGAGCAGTTCTTC
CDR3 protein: CASSFWTSGYNEQFF

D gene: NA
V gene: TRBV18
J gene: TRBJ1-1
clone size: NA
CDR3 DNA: TGTGCCAGCTCCCCGGACCTCAACACTGAAGCTTTCTTT
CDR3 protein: CASSPDLNTEAFF

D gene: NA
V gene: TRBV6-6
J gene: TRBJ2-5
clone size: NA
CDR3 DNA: TGTGCCAGCAGCCCCGAGGGGCGCGAGACCCAGTACTTC
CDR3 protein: CASSPEGRETQYF

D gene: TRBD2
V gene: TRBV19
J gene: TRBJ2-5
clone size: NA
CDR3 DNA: TGTGCCAGTACCGGACTAGCCGCAGGCGGGGAGACCCAGTACTTC
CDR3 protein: CASTGLAAGGETQYF

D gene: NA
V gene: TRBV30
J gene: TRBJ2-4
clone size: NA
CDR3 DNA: TGTGCCTGGAGTGTAGGGTGGCAGACACCAAACATTCAGTACTTC
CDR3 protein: CAWSVGWQTPNIQYF

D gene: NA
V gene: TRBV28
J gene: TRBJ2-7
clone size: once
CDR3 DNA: TGTGCCAGCAGTTTGGCCTACGAGCAGTACTTC
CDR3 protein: CASSLAYEQYF

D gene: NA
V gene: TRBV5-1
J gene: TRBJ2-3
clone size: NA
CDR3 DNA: TGCGCCAGCAGCTTGGTTTTGGGAGATACGCAGTATTTT
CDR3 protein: CASSLVLGDTQYF

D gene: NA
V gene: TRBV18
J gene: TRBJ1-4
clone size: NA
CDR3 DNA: TGTGCCAGCTCACCATATGGTCCTGCAACTAATGAAAAACTGTTTTTT
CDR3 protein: CASSPYGPATNEKLFF

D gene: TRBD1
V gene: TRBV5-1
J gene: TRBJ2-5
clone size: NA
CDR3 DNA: TGCGCCAGCAGCTCCGGACAGGGGGTTCAAGAGACCCAGTACTTC
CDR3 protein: CASSSGQGVQETQYF

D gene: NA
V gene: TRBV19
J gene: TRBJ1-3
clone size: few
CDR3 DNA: TGTGCCAGTAGCATGGACGGTCGAGGCACCATATATTTT
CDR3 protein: CASSMDGRGTIYF

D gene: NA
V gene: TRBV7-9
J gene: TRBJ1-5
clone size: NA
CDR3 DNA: TGTGCCAGCAGCACAGACCAGCAGTATAGCAATCAGCCCCAGCATTTT
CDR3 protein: CASSTDQQYSNQPQHF

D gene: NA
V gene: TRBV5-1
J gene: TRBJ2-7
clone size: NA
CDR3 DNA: TGCGCCAGCAGCCTTCGACAGGTTGACTTCTACTACGAGCAGTACTTC
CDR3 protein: CASSLRQVDFYYEQYF

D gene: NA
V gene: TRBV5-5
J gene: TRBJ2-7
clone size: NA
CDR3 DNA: TGTGCCAGCAGTCTGAGCTATCTCAGCTCCTACGAGCAGTACTTC
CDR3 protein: CASSLSYLSSYEQYF